This record concerns one T cell receptor (beta chain) sequence. Its antigen is unidentified. Every isolated RNA sample was fully reverse transcribed, so sequencing captured expressed TCRB transcripts. Repertoires were generated with immunoSEQ multiplex PCR, while TCRdb's copy carries only in-frame clones and drops some. The sample has around 250,000 clones; about 30% are singletons. This sample is drawn from a study of beta chain features in type 1 diabetes. At the level of the study: Summed over all samples, the examined sorted cells came to 90 million to 120 million. Study-level results: Lower insertion and higher deletion counts appeared at VDJ junctions in type 1 diabetes patients. TCRB CDR3s from Type 1 diabetes patients were moderately but significantly shorter in all four CD4+ subsets.

The V and J ends lost 0 bases and 1 base, in that order; junction bases with no gene match: 5. Germline CDR1 reads GTSNPN; CDR2 reads SVGIG (reference sequence). The CDR3 totals 15 residues. This TCR was sampled from a man aged 25 to 40 in good health. The chain has TRBV30 and TRBJ2-5; 7 bases agree with TRBD2. Sequencing input: central memory CD4+ T cells from blood. CDR3 sequence (DNA): TGTGCCTGGAGTGTAAGGGCGGGGGTCCAAGAGACCCAGTACTTC. Its translation is CAWSVRAGVQETQYF.